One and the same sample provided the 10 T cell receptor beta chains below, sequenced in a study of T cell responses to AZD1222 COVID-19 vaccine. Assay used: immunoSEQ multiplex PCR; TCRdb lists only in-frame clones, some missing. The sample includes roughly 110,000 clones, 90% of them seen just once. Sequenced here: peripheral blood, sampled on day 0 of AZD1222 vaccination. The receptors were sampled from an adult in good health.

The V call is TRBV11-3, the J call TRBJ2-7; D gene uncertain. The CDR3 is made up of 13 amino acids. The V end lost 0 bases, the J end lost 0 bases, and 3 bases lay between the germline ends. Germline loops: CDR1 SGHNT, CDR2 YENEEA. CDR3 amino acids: CASSLDSSYEQYF. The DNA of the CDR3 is TGTGCCAGCAGCTTAGACAGCTCCTACGAGCAGTACTTC.

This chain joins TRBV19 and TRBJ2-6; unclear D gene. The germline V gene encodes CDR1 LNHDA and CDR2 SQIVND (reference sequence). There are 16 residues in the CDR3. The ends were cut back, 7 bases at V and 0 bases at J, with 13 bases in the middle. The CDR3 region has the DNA TGTGCCAGTAAGCGAGCGCATCACTCTGGGGCCAACGTCCTGACTTTC. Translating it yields CASKRAHHSGANVLTF.

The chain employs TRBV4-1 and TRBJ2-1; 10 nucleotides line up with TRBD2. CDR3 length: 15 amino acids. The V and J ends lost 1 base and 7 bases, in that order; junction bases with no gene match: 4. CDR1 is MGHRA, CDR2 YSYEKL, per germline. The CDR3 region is CASSQGGAGGNEQFF. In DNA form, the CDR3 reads TGCGCCAGCAGCCAAGGGGGAGCGGGAGGGAATGAGCAGTTCTTC.

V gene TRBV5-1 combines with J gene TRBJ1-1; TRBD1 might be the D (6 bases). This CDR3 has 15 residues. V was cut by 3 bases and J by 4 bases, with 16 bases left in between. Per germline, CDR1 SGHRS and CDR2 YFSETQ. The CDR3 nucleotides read TGCGCCAGCAGCTCGTCCGCAGGGGCGCTCACTGAAGCTTTCTTT. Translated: CASSSSAGALTEAFF.

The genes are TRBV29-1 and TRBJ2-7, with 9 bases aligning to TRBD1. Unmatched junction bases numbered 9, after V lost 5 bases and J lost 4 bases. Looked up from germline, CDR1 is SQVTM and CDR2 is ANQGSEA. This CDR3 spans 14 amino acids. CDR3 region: CSVKSQGALYEQYF. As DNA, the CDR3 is TGCAGCGTTAAGTCACAGGGGGCGCTTTACGAGCAGTACTTC.

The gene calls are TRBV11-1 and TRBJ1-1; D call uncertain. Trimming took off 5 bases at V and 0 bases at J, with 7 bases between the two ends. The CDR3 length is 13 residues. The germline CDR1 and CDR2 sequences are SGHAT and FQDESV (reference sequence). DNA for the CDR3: TGTGCCAGCAGCCGCGACATGAACACTGAAGCTTTCTTT. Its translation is CASSRDMNTEAFF.

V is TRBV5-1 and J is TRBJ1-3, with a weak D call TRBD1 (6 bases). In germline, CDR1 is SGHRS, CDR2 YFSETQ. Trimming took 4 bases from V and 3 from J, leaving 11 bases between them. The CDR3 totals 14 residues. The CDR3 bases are TGCGCCAGCAGCGGAGGGGGAGGTGGAAACACCATATATTTT. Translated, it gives CASSGGGGGNTIYF.

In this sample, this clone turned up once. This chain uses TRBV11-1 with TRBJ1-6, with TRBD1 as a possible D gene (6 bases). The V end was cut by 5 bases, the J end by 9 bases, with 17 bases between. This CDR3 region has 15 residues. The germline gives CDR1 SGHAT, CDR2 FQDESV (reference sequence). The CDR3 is CASSARDTDFSPLHF. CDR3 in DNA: TGTGCCAGCAGCGCCCGGGACACCGACTTTTCACCCCTCCACTTT.

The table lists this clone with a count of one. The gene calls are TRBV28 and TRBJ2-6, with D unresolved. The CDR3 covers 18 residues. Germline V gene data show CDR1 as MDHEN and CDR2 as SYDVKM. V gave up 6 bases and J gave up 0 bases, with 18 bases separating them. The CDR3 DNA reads TGTGCCAGCAGCCCGGGTCAGGTTTTTTCCTCTGGGGCCAACGTCCTGACTTTC. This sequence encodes CASSPGQVFSSGANVLTF.

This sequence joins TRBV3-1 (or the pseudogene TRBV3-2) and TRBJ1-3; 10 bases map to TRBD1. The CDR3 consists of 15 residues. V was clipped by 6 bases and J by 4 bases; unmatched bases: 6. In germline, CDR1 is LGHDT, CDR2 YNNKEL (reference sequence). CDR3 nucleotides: TGTGCCAGCAGTTCGACAGGGGGCCTCGGAAACACCATATATTTT. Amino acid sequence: CASSSTGGLGNTIYF.